The 15 T cell receptor beta chains below were found in one sample sequenced in a study of blood T cell repertoires in COVID-19. Sequenced by immunoSEQ multiplex PCR; TCRdb stores in-frame clones only, minus some. This sample yields around 15,000 clones, of which almost 85% are seen a single time; around 26% belongs to the top ten. The sequenced sample was peripheral blood. The receptors come from a woman between 65 and 79 years old with active COVID-19.

This rearrangement joins TRBV6-6 to TRBJ1-2, with D possibly matching TRBD1 (6 bases). This CDR3 is built from 13 residues. V was cut by 6 bases and J by 4 bases, with 12 bases left in between. Germline V gene sequence: CDR1 MNHNY, CDR2 SVGAGI (reference sequence). CDR3 loop: CASRGQGGYGYTF. The CDR3 DNA is TGTGCCAGCAGGGGACAAGGAGGCTATGGCTACACCTTC.

The chain couples TRBV5-5 to TRBJ2-7; D might be TRBD1 (6 bases). The germline V gene has CDR1 SGHKS and CDR2 YYEKEE (reference sequence). CDR3 size: 14 residues. V was pared by 0 bases and J by 5 bases, with 12 bases between. The DNA for the CDR3 is TGTGCCAGCAGCTTGGAAGGGGGTGACCACGAGCAGTACTTC. As protein: CASSLEGGDHEQYF.

The chain combines TRBV6-6 with TRBJ1-2, with a tentative D call TRBD1 (6 bases). Trimming took off 5 bases at V and 6 bases at J, with 16 bases between the two ends. The germline V gene has CDR1 MNHNY and CDR2 SVGAGI (reference sequence). The CDR3 consists of 14 residues. The CDR3 DNA follows: TGTGCCAGCAGTCCCGGGGGAGGGGGTAATGGCTACACCTTC. It translates to CASSPGGGGNGYTF.

This clone appeared a single time. The chain employs TRBV3-1 (or the pseudogene TRBV3-2) and TRBJ2-3; tentative D call: TRBD1 (6 bases). V lost 1 base, J lost 8 bases, and 19 bases lay in between. Germline assignment: CDR1 LGHDT and CDR2 YNNKEL (reference sequence). The CDR3 runs to 16 residues. The CDR3 DNA reads as TGTGCCAGCAGCCAAGGGTCAGGGGCTCGAGGCGGTACGCAGTATTTT. Its translation: CASSQGSGARGGTQYF.

This sequence joins TRBV5-4 and TRBJ2-5; D is uncertain. Trimming took 4 bases from V and 4 from J, leaving 8 bases between them. The germline CDR1 and CDR2 sequences are SGHNT and YYREEE (reference sequence). CDR3 length equals 12 residues. This CDR3 reads CASSHRGETQYF. The CDR3 DNA reads TGTGCCAGCAGCCATCGAGGAGAGACCCAGTACTTC.

The chain combines TRBV4-2 with TRBJ2-3, with TRBD2 identical over 13 bases. Germline V CDR1 and CDR2: LGHNA, YNFKEQ. J lost 4 bases, V lost 4 bases, and 5 bases had no gene match. The CDR3 contains 16 residues. The CDR3 here is CASSLTSGRRADTQYF. The CDR3, as DNA: TGTGCCAGCAGCCTGACTAGCGGGAGGAGGGCAGATACGCAGTATTTT.

V usage is TRBV6-1 and J usage is TRBJ2-7; 9 positions agree with TRBD1. This CDR3 spans 15 amino acids. Per germline, CDR1 MNHNS and CDR2 SASEGT. After removal of 3 bases from V and 2 bases from J, the junction contained 5 bases not matched to a gene. CDR3 in DNA: TGTGCCAGCAGTGACCCCGGGACAGGGACCTACGAGCAGTACTTC. Amino acids: CASSDPGTGTYEQYF.

The chain joins TRBV3-1 (or the pseudogene TRBV3-2) to TRBJ1-2; no definite D call. With 5 bases removed from V and 6 bases from J, the gap between germline ends came to 16 bases. CDR3 length equals 14 residues. Germline lookup yields CDR1 LGHDT and CDR2 YNNKEL (reference sequence). The CDR3 DNA is TGTGCCAGCAGCACTCAAACCCCCCCTAATGGCTACACCTTC. Residues: CASSTQTPPNGYTF.

CDR3 coding DNA: TGTGCCAGCAGTTACTCGAAAGCCTTCGGGGATGAGCAGTTCTTC. Its protein is CASSYSKAFGDEQFF. V and J are TRBV6-5 and TRBJ2-1; D might be TRBD2 (5 bases). The CDR3 runs 15 residues. V was cut by 0 bases and J by 8 bases, with 14 bases left in between. Looked up from germline, CDR1 is MNHEY and CDR2 is SVGAGI.

This sequence joins TRBV6-6 and TRBJ2-2; 10 bases fit TRBD2. Germline loops: CDR1 MNHNY, CDR2 SVGAGI (reference sequence). J was trimmed by 1 base and V by 7 bases; bases with no gene match: 3. This CDR3 comprises 15 residues. This chain's CDR3 is CASTRTSGNTGELFF. As DNA, the CDR3 is TGTGCCAGCACTCGGACTAGCGGGAACACCGGGGAGCTGTTTTTT.

The V gene is TRBV4-3, the J gene TRBJ1-1; D uncertain. CDR3 size: 13 residues. V was trimmed by 0 bases and J by 6 bases, leaving 8 bases between them. Germline V gives CDR1 LGHNA, CDR2 YSLEER. As DNA, the CDR3 is TGCGCCAGCAGCCAAGACCTAGGAGCTGAAGCTTTCTTT. Its protein product is CASSQDLGAEAFF.

The V and J genes are TRBV11-3 and TRBJ2-7, with a weak D call TRBD1 (6 bases). This CDR3 has 13 amino acids. The ends were cut back, 5 bases at V and 2 bases at J, with 10 bases in the middle. CDR1 SGHNT and CDR2 YENEEA come from the germline V gene. The CDR3 DNA is TGTGCCAGCAGCCCACAGGGAACCTACGAGCAGTACTTC. Its translation: CASSPQGTYEQYF.

The CDR3 sequence is CASSRDRGRHQPQHF. CDR3 in DNA: TGTGCCAGTAGTAGGGACAGGGGGCGTCATCAGCCCCAGCATTTT. V gene TRBV19 combines with J gene TRBJ1-5, with 12 bases aligning to TRBD1. CDR1 LNHDA and CDR2 SQIVND come from the germline V gene (reference sequence). The CDR3 sequence is 15 residues long. The trim removed 4 bases at V and 5 bases at J, leaving 3 bases unmatched.

The gene calls are TRBV5-1 and TRBJ1-2; TRBD1 matches at 7 bases. The length of the CDR3 is 15 residues. Losses at the gene ends were 2 bases for V and 8 bases for J; bases not matched to a gene: 12. Looked up from germline, CDR1 is SGHRS and CDR2 is YFSETQ. This CDR3 reads CASSFTPGTVGGYTF. The DNA of the CDR3 is TGCGCCAGCAGCTTCACTCCCGGGACAGTAGGCGGCTACACCTTC.

V gene TRBV19 combines with J gene TRBJ2-1; TRBD1 agrees at 7 bases. Unmatched junction bases numbered 3, after V lost 3 bases and J lost 4 bases. The CDR3 contains 14 residues. Germline V gene lookup returns CDR1 LNHDA and CDR2 SQIVND (reference sequence). CDR3 coding DNA: TGTGCCAGTAGTATGGGGACAGCATACAATGAGCAGTTCTTC. Its translation: CASSMGTAYNEQFF.